Below are 2 T cell receptor beta chains sequenced from a single sample in a study of regulatory T cells in long-lasting Graves disease. Described time point: newly diagnosed GD, antithyroid drugs for less than 3 months. Following extraction of RNA from PBMCs, that RNA was used to make the TCR library. Construction of TCR beta libraries relied on iRepertoire HTBI primers and on Arm-PCR targeting CDR3 regions. TCRdb fed the multiplex PCR reads into MiXCR, producing one record per CDR3 protein. Of around 480,000 distinct CDR3 sequences listed, 15% to 20% were seen once; the top ten hold approximately 12%. The sample was also linked to a second study, of T cells in Graves' hyperthyroidism and ophthalmopathy.

The sample consisted of peripheral blood mononuclear cells (PBMCs), taken at new diagnosis, from a patient treated with antithyroid drugs. Every receptor here comes from a man aged 35-49 years with Graves disease.

The chain is built from TRBV5-1 and TRBJ2-3; no definite D call. CDR3 length: 14 amino acids. With 4 bases removed from V and 6 bases from J, the gap between germline ends came to 15 bases. CDR1 SGHRS and CDR2 YFSETQ come from the germline V gene. The CDR3 region is CASSTRRLGDTQYF. The CDR3, as DNA: TGCGCCAGCAGCACCCGGCGGTTGGGCGATACGCAGTATTTT.

The chain couples TRBV7-9 to TRBJ2-4; 7 bases line up with TRBD1. Germline CDR1 and CDR2: SEHNR and FQNEAQ (reference sequence). V was pared by 7 bases and J by 1 base, with 10 bases of the junction left unmatched. The CDR3 is made up of 16 amino acids. The CDR3 loop is CASNPATGFAKNIQYF. In DNA form, the CDR3 reads TGTGCCAGCAACCCCGCGACAGGGTTCGCCAAAAACATTCAGTACTTC.